This record concerns one T cell receptor (beta chain) sequence. This record belongs to a study of blood T cell repertoires in COVID-19. Overall study context: From the United States, Italy and Spain came samples of acute and convalescent COVID-19.

Assay: immunoSEQ multiplex PCR; the TCRdb copy retains only in-frame clones and omits some. Of 200,000 to 250,000 clones in the sample, 75% to 85% were seen once. The V gene's germline CDR1 is LGHNA and CDR2 YNFKEQ. The ends lost 4 bases at V and 4 bases at J; junction bases unmatched: 11. The CDR3 extends over 16 amino acids. V gene TRBV4-2 combines with J gene TRBJ2-5; TRBD2 agrees at 8 bases. The sequencing input was peripheral blood. This receptor was taken from a human donor in a cohort sampled during active COVID-19. The CDR3 loop is CASSPSGTSISETQYF. The CDR3 bases are TGTGCCAGCAGCCCATCCGGGACTAGTATTTCAGAGACCCAGTACTTC.